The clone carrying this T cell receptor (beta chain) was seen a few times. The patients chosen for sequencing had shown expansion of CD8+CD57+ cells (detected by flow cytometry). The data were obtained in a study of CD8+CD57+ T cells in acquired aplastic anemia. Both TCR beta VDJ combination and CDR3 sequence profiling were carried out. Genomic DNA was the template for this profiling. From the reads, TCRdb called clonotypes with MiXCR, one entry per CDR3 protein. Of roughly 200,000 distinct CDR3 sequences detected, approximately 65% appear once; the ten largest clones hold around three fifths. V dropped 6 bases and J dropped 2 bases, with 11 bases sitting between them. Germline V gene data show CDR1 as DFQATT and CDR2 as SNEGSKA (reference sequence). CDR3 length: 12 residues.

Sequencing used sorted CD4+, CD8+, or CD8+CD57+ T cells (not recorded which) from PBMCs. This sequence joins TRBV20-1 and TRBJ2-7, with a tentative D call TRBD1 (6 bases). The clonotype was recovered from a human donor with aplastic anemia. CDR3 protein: CSASRDTYEQYF. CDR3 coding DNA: TGCAGTGCAAGCCGGGACACCTACGAGCAGTACTTC.